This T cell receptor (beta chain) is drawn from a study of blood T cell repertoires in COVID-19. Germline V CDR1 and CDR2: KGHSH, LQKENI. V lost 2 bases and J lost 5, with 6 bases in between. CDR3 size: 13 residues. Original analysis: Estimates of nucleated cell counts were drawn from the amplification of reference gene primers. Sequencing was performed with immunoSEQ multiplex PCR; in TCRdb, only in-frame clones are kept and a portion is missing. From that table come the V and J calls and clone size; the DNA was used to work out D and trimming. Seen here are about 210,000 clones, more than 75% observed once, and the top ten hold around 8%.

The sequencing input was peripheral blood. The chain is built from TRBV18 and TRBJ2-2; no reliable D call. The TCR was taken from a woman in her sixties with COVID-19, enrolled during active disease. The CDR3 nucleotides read TGTGCCAGCTCACCAATCAAAACCGGGGAGCTGTTTTTT. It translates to CASSPIKTGELFF.